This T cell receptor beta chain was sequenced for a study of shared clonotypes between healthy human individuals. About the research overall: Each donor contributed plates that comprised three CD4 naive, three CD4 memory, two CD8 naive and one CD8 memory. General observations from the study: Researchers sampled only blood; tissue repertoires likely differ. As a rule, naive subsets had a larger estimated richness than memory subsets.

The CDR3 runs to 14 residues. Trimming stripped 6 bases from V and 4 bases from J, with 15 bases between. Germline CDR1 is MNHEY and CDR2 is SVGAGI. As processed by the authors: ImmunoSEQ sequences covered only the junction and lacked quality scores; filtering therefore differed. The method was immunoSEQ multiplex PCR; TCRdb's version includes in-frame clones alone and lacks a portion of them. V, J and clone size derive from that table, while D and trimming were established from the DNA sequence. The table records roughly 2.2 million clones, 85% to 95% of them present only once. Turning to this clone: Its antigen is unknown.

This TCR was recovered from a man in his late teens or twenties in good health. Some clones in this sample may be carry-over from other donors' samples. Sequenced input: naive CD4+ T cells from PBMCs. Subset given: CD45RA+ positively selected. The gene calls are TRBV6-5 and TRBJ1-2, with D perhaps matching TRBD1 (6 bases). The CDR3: CASRLQGIGYGYTF. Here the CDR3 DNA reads TGTGCCAGCAGACTCCAGGGGATTGGCTATGGCTACACCTTC.